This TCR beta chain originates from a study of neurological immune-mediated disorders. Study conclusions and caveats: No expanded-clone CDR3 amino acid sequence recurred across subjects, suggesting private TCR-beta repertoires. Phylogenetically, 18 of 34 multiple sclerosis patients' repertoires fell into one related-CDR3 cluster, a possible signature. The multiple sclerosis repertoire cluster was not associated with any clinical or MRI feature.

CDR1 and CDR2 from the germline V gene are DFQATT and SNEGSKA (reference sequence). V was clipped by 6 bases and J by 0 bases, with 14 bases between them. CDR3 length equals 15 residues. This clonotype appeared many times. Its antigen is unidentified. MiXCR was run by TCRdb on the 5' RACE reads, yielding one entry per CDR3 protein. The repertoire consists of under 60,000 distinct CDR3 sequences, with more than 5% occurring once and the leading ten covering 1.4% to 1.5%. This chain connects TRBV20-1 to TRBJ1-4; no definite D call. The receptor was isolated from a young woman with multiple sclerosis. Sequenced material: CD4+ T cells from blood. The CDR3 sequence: CSAADPETTNEKLFF. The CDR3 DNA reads TGCAGTGCAGCAGACCCAGAGACAACTAATGAAAAACTGTTTTTT.